The 3 T cell receptor beta chains presented below share a single source sample, sequenced in a study of human T cells and chemical hapten exposure. Time point of the sample: patch test 3, about 24 weeks after DPC sensitization. Treatment denoted: therapeutic diphenylcyclopropenone sensitization with weekly scalp DPC. TCRdb reanalysed the RACE reads using MiXCR and keeps one entry per CDR3 protein. The sample has roughly 200,000 distinct CDR3 sequences, about 25% seen once. The material sequenced was whole blood, taken in connection with sensitization to the hapten diphenylcyclopropenone (DPC). The receptor set was obtained from a woman aged 40-49 years with alopecia areata. Some clones in this sample may be carry-over from other donors' samples.

This chain links TRBV11-3 with TRBJ2-2; the D is unclear. V dropped 8 bases and J dropped 0 bases, with 16 bases sitting between them. The germline V gene encodes CDR1 SGHNT and CDR2 YENEEA. CDR3 length: 16 amino acids. Written as DNA, the CDR3 is TGTGCCAGCGGACCAATCGGCAGGCCGAACACCGGGGAGCTGTTTTTT. It codes for CASGPIGRPNTGELFF.

The V gene is TRBV12-3 or TRBV12-4, the J gene TRBJ2-4, with 7 positions matching TRBD1. V was clipped by 8 bases and J by 1 base; unmatched bases: 5. CDR3 length: 14 residues. In DNA, the CDR3 is TGTGCCAGCCGGGACAGATCCGCCAAAAACATTCAGTACTTC. Its protein product is CASRDRSAKNIQYF.

This clonotype occurred a few times. The chain employs TRBV2 and TRBJ2-2; possibly TRBD2 for D (6 bases). The CDR3 is made up of 15 amino acids. The germline V gene has CDR1 SNHLY and CDR2 FYNNEI. The ends were cut back, 3 bases at V and 6 bases at J, with 14 bases in the middle. The chain's CDR3 is CASSEGRRGPGELFF. The CDR3 coding sequence is TGTGCCAGCAGTGAGGGACGGCGGGGCCCCGGGGAGCTGTTTTTT.